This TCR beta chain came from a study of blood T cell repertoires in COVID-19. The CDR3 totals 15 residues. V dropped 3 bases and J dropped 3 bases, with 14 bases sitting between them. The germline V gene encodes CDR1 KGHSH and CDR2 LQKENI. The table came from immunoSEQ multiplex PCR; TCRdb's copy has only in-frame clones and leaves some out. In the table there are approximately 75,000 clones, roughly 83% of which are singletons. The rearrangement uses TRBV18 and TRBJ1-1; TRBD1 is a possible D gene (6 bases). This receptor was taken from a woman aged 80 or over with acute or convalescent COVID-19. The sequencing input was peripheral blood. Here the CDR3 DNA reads TGTGCCAGCTCACCGATACGGGGGGGCGACACTGAAGCTTTCTTT. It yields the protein CASSPIRGGDTEAFF.